This T cell receptor (beta chain) was profiled in a study of blood T cell repertoires in COVID-19. Generated by immunoSEQ multiplex PCR, the TCRdb table keeps only in-frame clones and is missing some. The table records around 250,000 clones, about 88% of them present only once. Germline CDR1 is MNHEY and CDR2 is SVGEGT. Trimming removed 0 bases from V and 1 base from J, with 4 bases in between. The CDR3 length is 14 residues. The study drew participants aged about 18 to 95 years from around 24 US areas. Self-reported history from a screening survey and questionnaire set each donor's cohort. The specimen sequenced was PBMCs or T cells enriched from blood (not recorded which). The sequence derives from a man aged 30-40 years with acute COVID-19. This chain joins TRBV6-2 or TRBV6-3 and TRBJ2-1; D unresolved. CDR3 loop: CASSYSTSYNEQFF. The CDR3 DNA follows: TGTGCCAGCAGTTACTCGACTTCCTACAATGAGCAGTTCTTC.